The source of this TCR beta chain is a study of blood T cell repertoires in COVID-19. Across the whole study: The United States, Italy and Spain supplied acute and convalescent COVID-19 samples. Sample material is recorded as cDNA or gDNA derived from T cells, B-cell-depleted T cells, or PBMCs.

This clone showed up just a few times. Trimming removed 7 bases at V and 5 bases at J, with 17 bases between. The germline V gene has CDR1 SQVTM and CDR2 ANQGSEA. This CDR3 has 13 residues. TCRdb keeps only in-frame clones here, not all; method: immunoSEQ multiplex PCR. Altogether about 68,000 clones are present, roughly nine tenths being singletons, with the ten largest covering 2.7%. The chain links TRBV29-1 to TRBJ1-1; no definite D call. Sequences were obtained from peripheral blood. The sequence was obtained from a man aged 50-59 years with acute or convalescent COVID-19. CDR3 coding DNA: TGCAGCGAAACTTGGCGGGGAAGTACTGAAGCTTTCTTT. Protein: CSETWRGSTEAFF. Drawing the rest from reference TRBV29-1 and TRBJ1-1, the complete variable domain is SAVISQKPSRDICQRGTSLTIQCQVDSQVTMMFWYRQQPGQSLTLIATANQGSEATYESGFVIDKFPISRPNLTFSTLTVSNMSPEDSSIYLCSETWRGSTEAFFGQGTRLTVV.